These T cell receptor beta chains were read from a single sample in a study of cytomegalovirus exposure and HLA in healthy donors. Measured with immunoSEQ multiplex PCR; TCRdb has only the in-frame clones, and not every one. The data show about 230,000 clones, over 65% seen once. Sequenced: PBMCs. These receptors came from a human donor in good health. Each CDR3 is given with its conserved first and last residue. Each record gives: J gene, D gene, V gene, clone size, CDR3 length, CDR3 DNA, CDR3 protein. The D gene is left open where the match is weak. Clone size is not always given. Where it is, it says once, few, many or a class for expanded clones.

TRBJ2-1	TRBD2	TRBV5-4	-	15	TGTGCCAGCAGCCTTCCTAGCGGGGGGAACAATGAGCAGTTCTTC	CASSLPSGGNNEQFF
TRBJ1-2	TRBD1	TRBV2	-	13	TGTGCCCTGAGACAGGGGTTAAACCATGGCTACACCTTC	CALRQGLNHGYTF
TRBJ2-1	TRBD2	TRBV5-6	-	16	TGTGCCAGCAGCTTGGCCAGGGGACTAGCGGACAATGAGCAGTTCTTC	CASSLARGLADNEQFF
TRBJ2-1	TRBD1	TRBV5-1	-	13	TGCGCCAGCAGCTCGACAGGGGGTGGAGTGCAGTTCTTC	CASSSTGGGVQFF
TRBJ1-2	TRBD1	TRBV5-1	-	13	TGCGCCAGCAGCGCATCAGGGGGAGATGGCTACACCTTC	CASSASGGDGYTF
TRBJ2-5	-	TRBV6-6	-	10	TGTGCCAGCAGTCGGGAGACCCAGTACTTC	CASSRETQYF
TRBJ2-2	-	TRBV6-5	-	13	TGTGCCAGCAGTTATACAGGCACCGGGGAGCTGTTTTTT	CASSYTGTGELFF
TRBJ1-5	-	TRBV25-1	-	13	TGTGCCAGCAGTACAGGGTCCCACTTGGCCCAGCATTTT	CASSTGSHLAQHF
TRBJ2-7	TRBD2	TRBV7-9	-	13	TGTGCCAGCAGCTCCCTAGCGGGCTACGAGCAGTACTTC	CASSSLAGYEQYF
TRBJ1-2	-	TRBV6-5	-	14	TGTGCCAGCGGACGATTCGAGGGAACCTATGGCTACACCTTC	CASGRFEGTYGYTF
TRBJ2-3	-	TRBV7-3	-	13	TGTGCCAGCAGCCCGGAGGGTACAGATACGCAGTATTTT	CASSPEGTDTQYF
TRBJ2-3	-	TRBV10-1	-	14	TGCGCCAGCTCAACCAGCGGGTATGCAGATACGCAGTATTTT	CASSTSGYADTQYF
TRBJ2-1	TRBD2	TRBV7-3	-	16	TGTGCCAGCAGCCCCTCCGGGACTAGCGGCCACAATGAGCAGTTCTTC	CASSPSGTSGHNEQFF
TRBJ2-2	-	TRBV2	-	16	TGTGCCAGCAGTGAAAGTAAGCGTTCGGTCACCGGGGAGCTGTTTTTT	CASSESKRSVTGELFF
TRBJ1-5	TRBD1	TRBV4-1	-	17	TGCGCCAGCAGCCAGCTGGCCGGGACAGGCGGCAATCAGCCCCAGCATTTT	CASSQLAGTGGNQPQHF
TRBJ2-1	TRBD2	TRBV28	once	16	TGTGCCAGCACCACCCGGTTACTAGCGGCCAGCAATGAGCAGTTCTTC	CASTTRLLAASNEQFF
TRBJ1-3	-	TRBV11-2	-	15	TGTGCCAGCAGCATAGATCTTCTAAATCGAAACACCATATATTTT	CASSIDLLNRNTIYF
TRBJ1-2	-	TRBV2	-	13	TGTGCCAGCAGTGAACCGCGGTCTTATGGCTACACCTTC	CASSEPRSYGYTF
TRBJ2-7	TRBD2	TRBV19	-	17	TGTGCCAGTAGTATCTACCCAGCGGGAGGGCGAGGCGACGAGCAGTACTTC	CASSIYPAGGRGDEQYF
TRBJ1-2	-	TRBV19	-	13	TGTGCCGGGAGTACTACAGGCGGCTATGGCTACACCTTC	CAGSTTGGYGYTF
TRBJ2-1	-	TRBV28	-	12	TGTGCCAGGGCGGGATCCCCTCCTGAGCAGTTCTTC	CARAGSPPEQFF
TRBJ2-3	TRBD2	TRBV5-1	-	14	TGCGCCAGCAGCTCGGGACTAGCAGCAGATACGCAGTATTTT	CASSSGLAADTQYF
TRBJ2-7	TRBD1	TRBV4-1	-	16	TGCGCCAGCAGCCAGATGGGACAGGGTCAGCCCTACGAGCAGTACTTC	CASSQMGQGQPYEQYF
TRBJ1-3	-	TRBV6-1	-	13	TGTGCCAGCAGTGAAGACGGTAGAAACACCATATATTTT	CASSEDGRNTIYF
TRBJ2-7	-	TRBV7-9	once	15	TGTGCCAGCAGCTCCTCGCGGGGACCGGGGTACGAGCAGTACTTC	CASSSSRGPGYEQYF
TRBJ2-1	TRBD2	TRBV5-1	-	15	TGCGCCAGCAGCCCCCCACGGGCAGCGGGGAATGAGCAGTTCTTC	CASSPPRAAGNEQFF
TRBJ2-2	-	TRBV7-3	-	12	TGTGCCAGCAGCCCAGGGGCCGGGGAGCTGTTTTTT	CASSPGAGELFF
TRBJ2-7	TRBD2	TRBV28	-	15	TGTGCCAGCAATTTCCTAGTACGCGGGAGGGCCGAGCAGTACTTC	CASNFLVRGRAEQYF
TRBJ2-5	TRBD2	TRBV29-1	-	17	TGCAGCGTGACCGGGGGACTAGCGGACCACTTTCAAGAGACCCAGTACTTC	CSVTGGLADHFQETQYF
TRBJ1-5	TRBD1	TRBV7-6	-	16	TGTGCCAGCAGTCAATTCGGGACAGCCCAGGATCAGCCCCAGCATTTT	CASSQFGTAQDQPQHF
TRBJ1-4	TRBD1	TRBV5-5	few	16	TGTGCCAGCAGCATCCAAACAGGGGGCTTAAATGAAAAACTGTTTTTT	CASSIQTGGLNEKLFF
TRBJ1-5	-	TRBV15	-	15	TGTGCCACCAGCAGAGATAGATTCCTCAATCAGCCCCAGCATTTT	CATSRDRFLNQPQHF
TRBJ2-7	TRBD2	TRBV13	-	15	TGTGCCAGCAGCTTAAGGTCAGCGGGAGTTTACGAGCAGTACTTC	CASSLRSAGVYEQYF
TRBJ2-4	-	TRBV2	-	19	TGTGCCAGCAGTGATAGCGAGGTCTGGGGAAGCGGGCTTAAAAACATTCAGTACTTC	CASSDSEVWGSGLKNIQYF
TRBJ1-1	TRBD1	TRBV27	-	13	TGTGCCAGCAGCGGGACAGCGAACACTGAAGCTTTCTTT	CASSGTANTEAFF
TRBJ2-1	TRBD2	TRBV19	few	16	TGTGCCAGTAGTGGACTAGCGGGAAGCTCCTACAATGAGCAGTTCTTC	CASSGLAGSSYNEQFF
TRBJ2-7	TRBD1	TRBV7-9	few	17	TGTTCCAGCAGCTTAGTGGTGAAAACAGGGGGCCACTACGAGCAGTACTTC	CSSSLVVKTGGHYEQYF
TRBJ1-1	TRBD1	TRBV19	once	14	TGTGCCAGTAGTCCGGGACAGGGGCGAACTGAAGCTTTCTTT	CASSPGQGRTEAFF
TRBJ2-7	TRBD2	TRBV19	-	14	TGTGCCAGTAGTATCACTAGCGGCTCCTACGAGCAGTACTTC	CASSITSGSYEQYF
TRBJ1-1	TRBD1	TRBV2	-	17	TGTGCCAGCAGTACAGGGGGCGCTACCTTTCTGAACACTGAAGCTTTCTTT	CASSTGGATFLNTEAFF
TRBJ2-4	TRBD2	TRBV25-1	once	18	TGTGCCAGCAGTGGTCGCCTAGCGGGAAAGGGGGACAAAAACATTCAGTACTTC	CASSGRLAGKGDKNIQYF
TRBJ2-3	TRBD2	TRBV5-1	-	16	TGCGCCAGCAGCTTTTCGACTAGCGGGACCTCAGATACGCAGTATTTT	CASSFSTSGTSDTQYF
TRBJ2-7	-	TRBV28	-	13	TGTGCCAGCAGTTCCTCGACTTCGGGCGAGCAGTACTTC	CASSSSTSGEQYF
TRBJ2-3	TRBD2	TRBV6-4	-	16	TGTGCCAGCAGTGACAGACTAGCGGGAGGGCCAGATACGCAGTATTTT	CASSDRLAGGPDTQYF